This T cell receptor (beta chain) is from a study of blood T cell repertoires in COVID-19. Study-level background: Samples came from the United States, Italy and Spain, spanning acute and convalescent COVID-19. In each case, the material was cDNA or gDNA derived from T cells, B-cell-depleted T cells, or PBMCs.

Germline assignment: CDR1 SNHLY and CDR2 FYNNEI. This CDR3 region has 14 residues. With 4 bases removed from V and 0 bases from J, the gap between germline ends came to 8 bases. Under the authors' procedure: Nucleated cell number was recorded as an estimate derived from reference gene primer amplification. Method: immunoSEQ multiplex PCR; TCRdb's copy keeps in-frame clones and lacks some. V, J and clone size derive from that table, while D and trimming were established from the DNA sequence. Here the sample spans over 100,000 clones, approximately 85% being singletons. Material for sequencing was peripheral blood. This chain links TRBV2 with TRBJ2-3; D gene uncertain. The sequence was collected from a man in his 70s with acute or convalescent COVID-19. CDR3 amino acids: CASSGKRSTDTQYF. CDR3 bases: TGTGCCAGCAGTGGGAAGCGCAGCACAGATACGCAGTATTTT. The full variable domain, with the rest looked up from reference TRBV2 and TRBJ2-3, is EPEVTQTPSHQVTQMGQEVILRCVPISNHLYFYWYRQILGQKVEFLVSFYNNEISEKSEIFDDQFSVERPDGSNFTLKIRSTKLEDSAMYFCASSGKRSTDTQYFGPGTRLTVL.